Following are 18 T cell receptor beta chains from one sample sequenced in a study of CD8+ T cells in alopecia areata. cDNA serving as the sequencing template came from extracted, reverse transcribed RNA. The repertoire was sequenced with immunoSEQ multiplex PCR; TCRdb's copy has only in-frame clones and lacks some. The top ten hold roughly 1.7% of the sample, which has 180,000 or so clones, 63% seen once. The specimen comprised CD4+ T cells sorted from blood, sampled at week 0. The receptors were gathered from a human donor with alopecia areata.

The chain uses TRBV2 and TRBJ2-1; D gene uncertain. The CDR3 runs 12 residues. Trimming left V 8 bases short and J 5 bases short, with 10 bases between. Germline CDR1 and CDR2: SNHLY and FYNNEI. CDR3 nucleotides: TGTGCCAGCCAAGGGCCCAACAATGAGCAGTTCTTC. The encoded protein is CASQGPNNEQFF.

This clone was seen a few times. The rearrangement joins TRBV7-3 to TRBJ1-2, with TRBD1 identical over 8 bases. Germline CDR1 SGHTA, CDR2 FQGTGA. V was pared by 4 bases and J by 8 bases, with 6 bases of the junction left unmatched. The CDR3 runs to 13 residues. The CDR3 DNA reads TGTGCCAGCAGCTCAGCAGGGGGCCAGGGCTACACCTTC. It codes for CASSSAGGQGYTF.

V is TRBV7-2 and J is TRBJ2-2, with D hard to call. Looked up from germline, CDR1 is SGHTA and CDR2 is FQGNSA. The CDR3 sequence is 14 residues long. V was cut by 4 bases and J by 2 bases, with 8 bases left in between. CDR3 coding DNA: TGTGCCAGCAGCTCATTCTCCAACACCGGGGAGCTGTTTTTT. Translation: CASSSFSNTGELFF.

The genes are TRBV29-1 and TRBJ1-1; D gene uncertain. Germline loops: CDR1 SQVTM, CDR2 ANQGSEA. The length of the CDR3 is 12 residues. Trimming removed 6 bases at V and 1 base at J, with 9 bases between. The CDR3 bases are TGCAGCGTCGCGTATCGGAACACTGAAGCTTTCTTT. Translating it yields CSVAYRNTEAFF.

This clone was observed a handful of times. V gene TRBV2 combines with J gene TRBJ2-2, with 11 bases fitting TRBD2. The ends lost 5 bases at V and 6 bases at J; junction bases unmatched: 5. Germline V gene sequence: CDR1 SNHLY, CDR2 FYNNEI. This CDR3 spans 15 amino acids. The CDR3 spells CASSPTSGVSGELFF. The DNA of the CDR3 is TGTGCCAGCAGTCCGACTAGCGGGGTTTCCGGGGAGCTGTTTTTT.

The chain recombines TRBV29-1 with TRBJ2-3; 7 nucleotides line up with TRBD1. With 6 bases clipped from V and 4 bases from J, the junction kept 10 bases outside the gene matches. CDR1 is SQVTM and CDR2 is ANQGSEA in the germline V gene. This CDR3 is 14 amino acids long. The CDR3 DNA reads TGCAGCGTGAGGGGCAGGGGGTTCGCAGATACGCAGTATTTT. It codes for CSVRGRGFADTQYF.

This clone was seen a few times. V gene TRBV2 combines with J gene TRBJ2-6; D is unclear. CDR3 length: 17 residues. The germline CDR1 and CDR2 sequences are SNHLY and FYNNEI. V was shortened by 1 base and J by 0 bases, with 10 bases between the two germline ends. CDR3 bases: TGTGCCAGCAGTGAAGAGGCCCCACTCTCTGGGGCCAACGTCCTGACTTTC. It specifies CASSEEAPLSGANVLTF.

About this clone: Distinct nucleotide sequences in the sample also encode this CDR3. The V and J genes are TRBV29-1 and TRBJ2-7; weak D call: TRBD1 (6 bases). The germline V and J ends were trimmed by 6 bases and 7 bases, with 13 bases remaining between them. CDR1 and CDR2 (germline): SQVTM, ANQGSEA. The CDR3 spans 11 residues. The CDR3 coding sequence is TGCAGCGTCGGAACCCAGGGGGAGCAGTACTTC. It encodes CSVGTQGEQYF.

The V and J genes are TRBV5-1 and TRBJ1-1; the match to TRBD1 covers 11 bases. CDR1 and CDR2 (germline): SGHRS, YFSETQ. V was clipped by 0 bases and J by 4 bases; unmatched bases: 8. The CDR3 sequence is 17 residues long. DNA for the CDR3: TGCGCCAGCAGCTTGGCCGGGCTAGGACAGGGGGCCACTGAAGCTTTCTTT. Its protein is CASSLAGLGQGATEAFF.

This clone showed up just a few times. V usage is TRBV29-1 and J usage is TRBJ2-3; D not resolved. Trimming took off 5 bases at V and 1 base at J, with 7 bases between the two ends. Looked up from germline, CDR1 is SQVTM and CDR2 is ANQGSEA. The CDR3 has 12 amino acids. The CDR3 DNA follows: TGCAGCGTTTTTGAGGGCACAGATACGCAGTATTTT. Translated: CSVFEGTDTQYF.

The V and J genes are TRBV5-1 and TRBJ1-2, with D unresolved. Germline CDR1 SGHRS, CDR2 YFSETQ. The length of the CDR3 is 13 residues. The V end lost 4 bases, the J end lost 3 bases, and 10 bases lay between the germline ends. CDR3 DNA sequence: TGCGCCAGCAGCGTCGGAACAGACTATGGCTACACCTTC. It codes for CASSVGTDYGYTF.

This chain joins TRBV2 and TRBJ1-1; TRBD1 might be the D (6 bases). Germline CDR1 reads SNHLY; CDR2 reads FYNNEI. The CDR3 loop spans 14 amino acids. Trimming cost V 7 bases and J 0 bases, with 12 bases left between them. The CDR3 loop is CASTQGPMNTEAFF. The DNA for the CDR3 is TGTGCCAGCACACAGGGACCTATGAACACTGAAGCTTTCTTT.

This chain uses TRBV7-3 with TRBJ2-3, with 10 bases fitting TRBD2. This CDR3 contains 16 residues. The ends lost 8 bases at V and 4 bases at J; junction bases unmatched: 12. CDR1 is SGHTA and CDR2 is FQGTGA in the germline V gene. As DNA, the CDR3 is TGTGCCAGCGGGACTCGAGCGGGGGGGACCGCAGATACGCAGTATTTT. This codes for CASGTRAGGTADTQYF.

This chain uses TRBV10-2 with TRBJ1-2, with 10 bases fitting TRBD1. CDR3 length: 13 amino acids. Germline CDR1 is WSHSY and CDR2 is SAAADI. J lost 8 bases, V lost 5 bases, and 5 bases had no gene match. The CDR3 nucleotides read TGCGCCAGCAGTCTAGGACAGGGGGTCGGCTACACCTTC. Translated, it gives CASSLGQGVGYTF.

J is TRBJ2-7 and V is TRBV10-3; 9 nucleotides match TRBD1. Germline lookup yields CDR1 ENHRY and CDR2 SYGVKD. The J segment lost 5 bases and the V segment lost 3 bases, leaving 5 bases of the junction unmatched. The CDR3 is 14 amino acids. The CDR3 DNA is TGTGCCATCAGTGACGGACAGGGGCTCGACGAGCAGTACTTC. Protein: CAISDGQGLDEQYF.

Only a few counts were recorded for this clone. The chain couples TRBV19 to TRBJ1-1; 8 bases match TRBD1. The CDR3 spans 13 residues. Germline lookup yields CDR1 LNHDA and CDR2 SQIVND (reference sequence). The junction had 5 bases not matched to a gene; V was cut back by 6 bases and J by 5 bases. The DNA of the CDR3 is TGTGCCAGTAGGGACAGGGTGACTACTGAAGCTTTCTTT. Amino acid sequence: CASRDRVTTEAFF.

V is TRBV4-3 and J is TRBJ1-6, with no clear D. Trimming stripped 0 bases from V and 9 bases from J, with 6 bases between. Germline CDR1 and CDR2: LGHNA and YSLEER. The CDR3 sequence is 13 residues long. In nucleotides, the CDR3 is TGCGCCAGCAGCCAAGATAAGGGTTCACCCCTCCACTTT. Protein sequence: CASSQDKGSPLHF.

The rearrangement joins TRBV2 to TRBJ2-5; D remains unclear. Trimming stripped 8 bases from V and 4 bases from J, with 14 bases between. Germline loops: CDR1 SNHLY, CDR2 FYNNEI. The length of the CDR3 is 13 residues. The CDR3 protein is CASRWAVSETQYF. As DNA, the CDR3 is TGTGCCAGCCGGTGGGCGGTTTCAGAGACCCAGTACTTC.